This T cell receptor (beta chain) is drawn from a study of blood T cell repertoires in COVID-19. Turning to the study itself: Spain, Italy and the United States supplied samples that represented acute and convalescent COVID-19. PBMCs, B-cell-depleted T cells, or T cells provided the cDNA or gDNA that made up the material.

The germline V gene encodes CDR1 MNHEY and CDR2 SVGAGI. Trimming pared 4 bases from V and 1 base from J, leaving 14 bases between. This CDR3 region has 15 residues. Original data processing: It was from reference gene primer amplification that nucleated cell counts were estimated. TCRdb's copy holds only in-frame clones and misses some; the assay was immunoSEQ multiplex PCR. The DNA was the basis for D and trimming; V, J and clone size are from that table. Among about 190,000 clones, over 70% were seen once, and the ten largest hold roughly 17%. The chain has TRBV6-5 and TRBJ2-7, with D possibly TRBD1 on 6 matching bases. The sample taken for sequencing was peripheral blood. The receptor's source is a man between 60 and 70 years old with active or convalescent COVID-19. The CDR3 DNA follows: TGTGCCAGCAGTTTTTCCCCGGACAGATCCTACGAGCAGTACTTC. Its protein is CASSFSPDRSYEQYF.